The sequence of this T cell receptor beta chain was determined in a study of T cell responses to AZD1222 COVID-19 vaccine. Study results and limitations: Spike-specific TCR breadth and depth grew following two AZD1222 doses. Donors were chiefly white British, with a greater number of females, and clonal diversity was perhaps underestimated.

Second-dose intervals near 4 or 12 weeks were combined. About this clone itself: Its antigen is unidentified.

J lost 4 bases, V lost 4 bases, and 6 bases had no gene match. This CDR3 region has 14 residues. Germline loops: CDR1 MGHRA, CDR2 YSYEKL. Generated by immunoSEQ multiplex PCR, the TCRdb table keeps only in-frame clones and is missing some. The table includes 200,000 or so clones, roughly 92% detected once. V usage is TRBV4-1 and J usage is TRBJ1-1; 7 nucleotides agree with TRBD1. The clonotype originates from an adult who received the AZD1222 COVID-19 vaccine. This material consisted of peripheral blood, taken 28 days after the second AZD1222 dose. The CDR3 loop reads CASSPEGAGTEAFF. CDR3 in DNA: TGCGCCAGCAGCCCCGAGGGGGCTGGCACTGAAGCTTTCTTT.